This TCR beta chain was captured by sequencing in a study of shared clonotypes between healthy human individuals. Study-level findings and limits: Non-shared clonotypes had lower generation probabilities than those shared by all four donors. Naive subsets generally had larger estimated richness than memory subsets. The study sampled only blood, and tissue repertoires likely differ.

Naive-designated CD8 cells lacked CD45RO, were positively enriched for CCR7, and omitted terminally differentiated effector memory CD45RA+ cells. Those who donated were healthy HIV-negative adults, with no recent acute infections or vaccinations reported. Trimming stripped 4 bases from V and 1 base from J, with 13 bases between. The CDR3 spans 15 residues. CDR1 MDHEN and CDR2 SYDVKM come from the germline V gene. Profiling relied on immunoSEQ multiplex PCR, and the TCRdb table lists in-frame clones only, not all of them. This table has some 2.1 million clones, 93% appearing once. With regard to this clone: The antigen is undetermined.

This sequence originates from a man aged 18 to 29 in good health. Some clones in this sample may be carry-over from other donors' samples. The chain carries TRBV28 and TRBJ1-2; D is ambiguous. Sequencing was performed on naive CD8+ T cells from PBMCs. The CDR3 reads CASSYLAGSNYGYTF. The CDR3 bases are TGTGCCAGCAGTTATCTCGCGGGCAGTAACTATGGCTACACCTTC.